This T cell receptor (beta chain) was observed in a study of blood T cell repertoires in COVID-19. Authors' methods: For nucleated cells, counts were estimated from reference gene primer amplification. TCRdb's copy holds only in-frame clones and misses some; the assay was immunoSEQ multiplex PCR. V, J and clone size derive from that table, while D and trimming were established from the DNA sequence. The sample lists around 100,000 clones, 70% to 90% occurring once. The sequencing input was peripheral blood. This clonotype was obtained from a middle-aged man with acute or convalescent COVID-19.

Here the CDR3 DNA reads TGCGCCAGCAGCTTGGACCCACCGGGGGACACTGAAGCTTTCTTT. It specifies CASSLDPPGDTEAFF. The rearrangement uses TRBV5-1 and TRBJ1-1; D might be TRBD1 (5 bases). CDR1 is SGHRS, CDR2 YFSETQ, per germline. This CDR3 comprises 15 residues. Between the trimmed V and J ends, which lost 0 bases and 3 bases, there was a span of 12 bases.